The 12 T cell receptor beta chains below come from one sample, sequenced in a study of T cell changes during pregnancy in multiple sclerosis. The data were produced by immunoSEQ multiplex PCR, yet TCRdb's version contains in-frame clones alone and is incomplete. The table shows around 35,000 clones, with about nine tenths occurring only once. The source was CD8+ T cells from peripheral blood mononuclear cells, collected in the first trimester of pregnancy. These receptor sequences come from a female donor with multiple sclerosis, enrolled in a pregnancy study.

This chain links TRBV6-5 with TRBJ2-2, with D perhaps TRBD2 (5 bases). Germline V gene data show CDR1 as MNHEY and CDR2 as SVGAGI. V was clipped by 1 base and J by 4 bases, with 7 bases between them. The CDR3 contains 14 residues. CDR3 sequence (DNA): TGTGCCAGCAGTTACTTTGAGGGCACCGGGGAGCTGTTTTTT. Translation: CASSYFEGTGELFF.

V gene TRBV6-1 combines with J gene TRBJ1-2, with D hard to call. The germline V gene has CDR1 MNHNS and CDR2 SASEGT. The V end was cut by 5 bases, the J end by 4 bases, with 11 bases between. The length of the CDR3 is 13 residues. CDR3 region: CASSTGISYGYTF. The CDR3 coding sequence is TGTGCCAGCAGTACGGGGATCTCCTATGGCTACACCTTC.

This clone was seen only once. This chain joins TRBV6-1 and TRBJ2-7; 8 nucleotides line up with TRBD2. CDR1 and CDR2 (germline): MNHNS, SASEGT. The CDR3 spans 13 residues. V shed 11 bases, J shed 3 bases, and the junction held 9 bases outside the gene matches. The CDR3 nucleotides read TGTGCCGGGGGGGAAGCGGGAGTCTACGAGCAGTACTTC. It encodes CAGGEAGVYEQYF.

This clone was observed once. V is TRBV15 and J is TRBJ2-2; 9 bases are shared with TRBD1. The CDR3 loop spans 14 amino acids. The V segment lost 8 bases and the J segment 5 bases; nucleotides outside the gene matches: 6. The germline CDR1 and CDR2 sequences are LNHNV and YYDKDF (reference sequence). The CDR3 sequence: CATGTGGETGELFF. Here the CDR3 DNA reads TGTGCCACCGGAACAGGGGGCGAGACCGGGGAGCTGTTTTTT.

This clone appeared once. This chain uses TRBV5-5 with TRBJ1-5, with 8 bases that match TRBD1. The length of the CDR3 is 15 residues. V trimming: 4 bases; J trimming: 5 bases; junction bases outside the gene matches: 8. Germline V gene lookup returns CDR1 SGHKS and CDR2 YYEKEE (reference sequence). CDR3 loop: CASSGRTGLDQPQHF. The CDR3 bases are TGTGCCAGCAGCGGGAGGACAGGGCTGGATCAGCCCCAGCATTTT.

The chain joins TRBV5-6 to TRBJ1-1, with D possibly TRBD1 on 6 matching bases. CDR1 and CDR2 (germline): SGHDT, YYEEEE. V dropped 0 bases and J dropped 6 bases, with 12 bases sitting between them. This CDR3 is built from 14 residues. The CDR3 nucleotides are TGTGCCAGCAGCTTGGGCCAGGGGAGCGCTGAAGCTTTCTTT. Protein: CASSLGQGSAEAFF.

In regard to this clone: At one boundary the junction diverges from the germline segment, which might be a read error. The rearrangement joins TRBV5-1 to TRBJ2-5; D unclear. This CDR3 has 15 residues. Germline CDR1 is SGHRS and CDR2 is YFSETQ. The DNA for the CDR3 is TGCGCAAGCAGCTTGATTGGCGGAGACCAAGAGACCCAGTACTTC. Amino acid sequence: CASSLIGGDQETQYF.

The J gene is TRBJ2-7, the V gene TRBV5-4; possible D gene TRBD1, 6 bases. The CDR3 has 14 amino acids. Trimming took off 5 bases at V and 3 bases at J, with 15 bases between the two ends. Germline assignment: CDR1 SGHNT and CDR2 YYREEE (reference sequence). The CDR3: CASSFSKGDYEQYF. The CDR3 DNA sequence: TGTGCCAGCAGTTTTAGTAAGGGGGACTACGAGCAGTACTTC. Looking up the rest from reference TRBV5-4 and TRBJ2-7 gives the full variable domain: ETGVTQSPTHLIKTRGQQVTLRCSSQSGHNTVSWYQQALGQGPQFIFQYYREEENGRGNFPPRFSGLQFPNYSSELNVNALELDDSALYLCASSFSKGDYEQYFGPGTRLTVT.

This chain joins TRBV9 and TRBJ2-2; D remains ambiguous. Germline loops: CDR1 SGDLS, CDR2 YYNGEE. The CDR3 spans 11 residues. V was cut by 0 bases and J by 10 bases, with 4 bases left in between. For the CDR3, the DNA is TGTGCCAGCAGCGTAGCCCAGGAGCTGTTTTTT. This codes for CASSVAQELFF.

The chain uses TRBV7-9 and TRBJ2-5, with TRBD2 matching 9 bases. Germline CDR1 is SEHNR and CDR2 is FQNEAQ (reference sequence). The CDR3 extends over 16 amino acids. V lost 4 bases to trimming and J lost 4 bases; unmatched junction nucleotides: 10. The CDR3 DNA reads as TGTGCCAGCAGCTCCGATAGCGGGAGTGGTGGAGAGACCCAGTACTTC. This gives the protein CASSSDSGSGGETQYF.

The chain couples TRBV7-6 to TRBJ2-5, with TRBD1 as a possible D gene (6 bases). V was shortened by 9 bases and J by 1 base, with 18 bases between the two germline ends. The CDR3 totals 15 residues. Germline-derived CDR1 and CDR2 are SGHVS and FNYEAQ. The CDR3 sequence: CASRTTGDTQETQYF. The CDR3 DNA follows: TGTGCCAGTAGAACTACCGGGGACACCCAAGAGACCCAGTACTTC.

In DNA, the CDR3 is TGTGCCAGCAGTCCCGGGACAGCCTCCTACGAGCAGTACTTC. Translated: CASSPGTASYEQYF. The V call is TRBV2, the J call TRBJ2-7; 7 bases are a match to TRBD1. Germline V gene sequence: CDR1 SNHLY, CDR2 FYNNEI. The ends lost 5 bases at V and 0 bases at J; junction bases unmatched: 4. The CDR3 loop spans 14 amino acids.